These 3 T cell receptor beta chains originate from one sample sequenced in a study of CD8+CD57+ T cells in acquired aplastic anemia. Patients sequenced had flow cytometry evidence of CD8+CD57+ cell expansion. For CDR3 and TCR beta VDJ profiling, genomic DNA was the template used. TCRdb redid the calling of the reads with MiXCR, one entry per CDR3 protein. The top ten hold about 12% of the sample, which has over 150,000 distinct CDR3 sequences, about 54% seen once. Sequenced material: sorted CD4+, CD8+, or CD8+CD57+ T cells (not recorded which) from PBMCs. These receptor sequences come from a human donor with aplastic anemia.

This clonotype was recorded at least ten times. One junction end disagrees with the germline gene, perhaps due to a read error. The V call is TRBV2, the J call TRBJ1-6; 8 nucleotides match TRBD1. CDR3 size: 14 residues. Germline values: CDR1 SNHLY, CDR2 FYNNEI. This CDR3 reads CASRAGTGLTGLSF. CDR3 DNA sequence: TGTGCCAGCAGGGCCGGGACAGGACTAACGGGACTCTCCTTT.

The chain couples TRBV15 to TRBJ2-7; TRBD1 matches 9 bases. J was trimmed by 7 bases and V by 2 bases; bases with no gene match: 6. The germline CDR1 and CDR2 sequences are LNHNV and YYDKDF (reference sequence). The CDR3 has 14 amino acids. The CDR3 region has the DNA TGTGCCACCAGCAGACAGACAGGGGGTGAAGAGCAGTACGTC. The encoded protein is CATSRQTGGEEQYV.

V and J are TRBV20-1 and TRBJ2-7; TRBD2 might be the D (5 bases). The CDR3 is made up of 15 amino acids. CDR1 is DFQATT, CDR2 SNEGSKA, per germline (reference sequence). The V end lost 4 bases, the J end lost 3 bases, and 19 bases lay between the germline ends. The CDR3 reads CSATEQPGSYYEQYF. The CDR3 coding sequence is TGCAGTGCTACCGAGCAGCCGGGATCCTACTACGAGCAGTACTTC.